This paragraph reports one T cell receptor beta chain. Its antigen is unidentified. Trimming stripped 4 bases from V and 2 bases from J, with 11 bases between. Germline CDR1 ENHRY, CDR2 SYGVKD. This CDR3 contains 14 residues. The data are from a study of T cell responses to AZD1222 COVID-19 vaccine. Study results and caveats: Among the donors, most were white British and more were female, and clonal diversity was possibly underestimated.

Sequencing used immunoSEQ multiplex PCR; TCRdb keeps in-frame clones, though not all of them. The sample yields about 150,000 clones, approximately 85% seen once. Sequenced material: peripheral blood, taken 28 days after the second dose of the MenACWY control vaccine. The receptor's source is an adult who received the MenACWY meningococcal vaccine as a control. This chain uses TRBV10-3 with TRBJ1-2; D gene uncertain. The CDR3 sequence is CAISVADGNYGYTF. CDR3 nucleotides: TGTGCCATCAGTGTGGCGGACGGAAACTATGGCTACACCTTC.